This T cell receptor beta chain comes out of a study of cytomegalovirus exposure and HLA in healthy donors listed by TCRdb under 2017. Regarding the complete study: The roughly 650 repertoires of the first cohort and the roughly 120 validation repertoires were produced on the same platform, according to a later analysis. Along with the approximately 600-subject first cohort, a separate validation cohort of some 130 different subjects was used. The study was designed to test whether signatures of past pathogen exposure could be identified by cataloging public T cell receptors. High-throughput TCR immunosequencing, statistical association of individual TCRs with disease status, and machine learning were combined to predict cytomegalovirus infection status. Results the study describes overall, beyond this receptor: According to the authors, the approach could potentially be generalized to other disease states and immunological phenotypes. While some public TCRs were present in many individuals, most TCR sequences turned up only very rarely across donors. In vitro tests confirmed that a few of the cytomegalovirus-associated TCR beta chains recognize cytomegalovirus antigens. Subsequent analysis determined that TCRs grouped into clusters in the first cohort also showed a tendency toward co-occurrence across the 120 validation repertoires, and approximately 94% of cluster scores exceeded 0. A later analysis lacked HLA typing for the validation cohort, so it scored co-occurrence in that cohort across all 120 or so repertoires. The classifier was reported to diagnose cytomegalovirus status with high specificity and sensitivity in both the original cohort and the validation cohort. In the study, 164 TCR beta chains were listed as associated with cytomegalovirus.

Libraries were constructed by the immunoSEQ multiplex PCR assay. In the original analysis: To diagnose cytomegalovirus status from the catalog of TCR beta chain sequences, a statistical classification framework was built. TCRdb carries this immuneACCESS record with in-frame sequences only. Its versions omit some clonotypes, under half of them owing to an unresolved V gene in the studies checked, with the rest unexplained. D and trimming were read from the DNA, whereas the V and J calls and clone size are those reported in that table. The sample contains about 150,000 clones, 85% to 90% of them found a single time. Together, the top ten hold roughly 6.4% of the sample. The CDR3 sequence holds 12 residues, the cysteine and phenylalanine included. The retained sequence is limited to the CDR3, 36 bases, with the frame set at the first base. Sequences SGHAT (CDR1) and FQDESV (CDR2) are obtained from the germline V gene (reference sequence).

Donors formed part of the validation cohort, which comprised 120 subjects and was distinct from the first cohort of some 700 subjects. This clone was detected only once. What this receptor recognizes is not known. Compared with germline, one end of the junction differs, possibly owing to a read error. The V and J genes are TRBV11-1 and TRBJ2-4; possibly the D gene is TRBD2, per 5 matching bases. This clonotype was sampled from a woman in her 30s in good health and CMV-seropositive. The sequencing input was PBMCs. The CDR3 is CASSPVGSIRYF. The base sequence is TGTGCCAGCAGCCCGGTTGGGAGCATTCGGTACTTC.